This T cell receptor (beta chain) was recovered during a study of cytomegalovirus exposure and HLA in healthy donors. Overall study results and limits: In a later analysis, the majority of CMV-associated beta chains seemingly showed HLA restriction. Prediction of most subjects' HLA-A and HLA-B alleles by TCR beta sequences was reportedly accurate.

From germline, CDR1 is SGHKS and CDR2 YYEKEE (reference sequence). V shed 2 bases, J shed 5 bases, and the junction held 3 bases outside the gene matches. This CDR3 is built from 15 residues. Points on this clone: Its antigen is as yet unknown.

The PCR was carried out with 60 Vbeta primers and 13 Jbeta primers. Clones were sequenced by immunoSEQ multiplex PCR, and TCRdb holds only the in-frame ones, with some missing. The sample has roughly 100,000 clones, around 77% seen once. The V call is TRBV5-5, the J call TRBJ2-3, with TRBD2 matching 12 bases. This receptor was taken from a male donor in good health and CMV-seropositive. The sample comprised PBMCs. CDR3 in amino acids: CASSLLAGGGDTQYF. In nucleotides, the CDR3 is TGTGCCAGCAGCTTACTAGCGGGAGGCGGAGATACGCAGTATTTT. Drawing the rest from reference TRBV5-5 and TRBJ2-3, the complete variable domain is DAGVTQSPTHLIKTRGQQVTLRCSPISGHKSVSWYQQVLGQGPQFIFQYYEKEERGRGNFPDRFSARQFPNYSSELNVNALLLGDSALYLCASSLLAGGGDTQYFGPGTRLTVL.